This entry features one TCR beta chain sequence. Its specificity is not known. A junction boundary mismatches the germline segment, possibly from a read error. Researchers amplified the TCR beta CDR3 regions from RNA transcripts. HTBI primers drove first-round RT-PCR of the TCR CDR3. Using its own MiXCR run on the multiplex PCR reads, TCRdb lists one record per CDR3 protein. The sample shows more than 100,000 distinct CDR3 sequences, 47% of them seen only once. This specimen belongs to a study of T cells in Graves' hyperthyroidism and ophthalmopathy. The CDR3 sequence is 15 residues long. Germline CDR1 and CDR2: LNHDA and SQIVND (reference sequence). Absent ophthalmopathy progression within 18 months defined stable Graves' hyperthyroidism. Findings and limits, study-wide: By a 13 V-J model, ophthalmopathy was set apart from stable hyperthyroidism.

This chain joins TRBV19 and TRBJ2-2; D call uncertain. The sequenced sample consisted of blood. This clonotype was sampled from a man aged 40-49 years with Graves' hyperthyroidism. The CDR3 reads CASSSRPACTGELFF. DNA for the CDR3: TGTGCCAGTAGTAGCAGACCAGCTTGCACCGGCGAGCTGTTTTTT.